Shown below are 8 T cell receptor beta chains from a single sample sequenced in a study of T-cell memory formation after mild COVID-19. Each CDR3 protein is one row after TCRdb ran MiXCR on the 5' RACE reads. Here the sample spans over 400,000 distinct CDR3 sequences, under 25% being singletons. The sample consisted of PBMCs or a T cell subset sorted from them (not recorded which). Receptor source: an adult woman who had mild COVID-19 (a few samples of this study predate the infection). Cell type and time point are not known.

This clonotype has just a few counts. This sequence joins TRBV5-1 and TRBJ2-7, with 8 bases identical to TRBD2. There are 16 residues in the CDR3. CDR1 and CDR2 (germline): SGHRS, YFSETQ. V lost 0 bases and J lost 1; bases outside the gene matches: 6. CDR3 amino acids: CASSLVAGGRSYEQYF. The CDR3 nucleotides are TGCGCCAGCAGCTTGGTTGCGGGAGGAAGGTCCTACGAGCAGTACTTC. The full variable domain, rest sourced from reference TRBV5-1 and TRBJ2-7, is KAGVTQTPRYLIKTRGQQVTLSCSPISGHRSVSWYQQTPGQGLQFLFEYFSETQRNKGNFPGRFSGRQFSNSRSEMNVSTLELGDSALYLCASSLVAGGRSYEQYFGPGTRLTVT.

This clonotype was counted a single time. The V call is TRBV7-2, the J call TRBJ2-7, with D uncertain. V lost 7 bases and J 6 bases, leaving 10 bases between the germline ends. The CDR3 runs 11 residues. Germline V gene sequence: CDR1 SGHTA, CDR2 FQGNSA. CDR3 coding DNA: TGTGCCAGCACCGCTAGAGCCGAGCAGTACTTC. Translation: CASTARAEQYF.

The V gene is TRBV4-2, the J gene TRBJ1-2, with a weak D call TRBD1 (6 bases). The CDR3 is 15 amino acids. Germline loops: CDR1 LGHNA, CDR2 YNFKEQ. V dropped 0 bases and J dropped 4 bases, with 12 bases sitting between them. The CDR3: CASSQEPGAGYGYTF. CDR3 DNA sequence: TGTGCCAGCAGCCAAGAACCGGGGGCAGGCTATGGCTACACCTTC.

This chain joins TRBV20-1 and TRBJ2-7, with TRBD2 matching 13 bases. The V segment lost 6 bases and the J segment 1 base; nucleotides outside the gene matches: 6. Germline values: CDR1 DFQATT, CDR2 SNEGSKA (reference sequence). There are 15 residues in the CDR3. The CDR3 DNA follows: TGCAGTGCCCAGACTAGCGGGGGGTCTTCCTACGAGCAGTACTTC. It specifies CSAQTSGGSSYEQYF.

This rearrangement joins TRBV18 to TRBJ2-7, with 11 bases identical to TRBD1. Germline V gene sequence: CDR1 KGHSH, CDR2 LQKENI. With 5 bases clipped from V and 6 bases from J, the junction kept 9 bases outside the gene matches. CDR3 length: 15 amino acids. CDR3 sequence reads: CASSVDRGLRSEQYF. CDR3 DNA: TGTGCCAGCTCAGTGGACAGGGGGCTCCGGAGCGAGCAGTACTTC. The complete variable domain, with remaining parts taken from reference TRBV18 and TRBJ2-7, reads NAGVMQNPRHLVRRRGQEARLRCSPMKGHSHVYWYRQLPEEGLKFMVYLQKENIIDESGMPKERFSAEFPKEGPSILRIQQVVRGDSAAYFCASSVDRGLRSEQYFGPGTRLTVT.

The V and J genes are TRBV3-1 and TRBJ1-1; D remains unclear. The CDR3 has 17 amino acids. V was shortened by 1 base and J by 1 base, with 16 bases between the two germline ends. Per the germline V gene, CDR1 is LGHDT and CDR2 is YNNKEL (reference sequence). CDR3 in DNA: TGTGCCAGCAGCCAAGCTAGAGGGAAAGGGTCGAACACTGAAGCTTTCTTT. Translated: CASSQARGKGSNTEAFF. The entire variable domain, with the rest obtained from reference TRBV3-1 and TRBJ1-1, is as follows: DTAVSQTPKYLVTQMGNDKSIKCEQNLGHDTMYWYKQDSKKFLKIMFSYNNKELIINETVPNRFSPKSPDKAHLNLHINSLELGDSAVYFCASSQARGKGSNTEAFFGQGTRLTVV.

This clonotype was seen a few times. The chain joins TRBV3-1 to TRBJ1-1; possible D gene TRBD1, 6 bases. V lost 4 bases and J 11 bases, leaving 14 bases between the germline ends. The CDR3 contains 12 residues. From germline, CDR1 is LGHDT and CDR2 YNNKEL (reference sequence). The CDR3 nucleotides read TGTGCCAGCAGCCGTAGGGGGACTCAGGCTTTCTTT. It codes for CASSRRGTQAFF.

CDR3 sequence: CASSYGSAAYEQYF. DNA of the CDR3: TGTGCCAGCAGTTACGGGTCGGCCGCCTACGAGCAGTACTTC. The rearrangement uses TRBV6-5 and TRBJ2-7; D unresolved. Trimming removed 2 bases from V and 2 bases from J, with 10 bases in between. Germline CDR1 is MNHEY and CDR2 is SVGAGI. The CDR3 is made up of 14 amino acids.